The 5 T cell receptor beta chains presented below share a single source sample, sequenced in a study of T cell clonality in common variable immunodeficiency. Broader study findings: In common variable immunodeficiency, TCR beta chains reportedly carried fewer deletions and N-nucleotide insertions.

TCRdb keeps only in-frame clones here, not all; method: immunoSEQ multiplex PCR. The table lists about 34,000 clones, no singletons, with 6.7% in the top ten. Their specific antigens are unknown. Source material: peripheral blood mononuclear cells. These receptors were obtained from a human donor with common variable immunodeficiency.

This clone was recorded at least ten times. The read is 3 residues too short to cover the CDR3 end, so that end is filled in from the germline J gene. This chain joins TRBV2 and TRBJ1-2; D gene ambiguous. Per the germline V gene, CDR1 is SNHLY and CDR2 is FYNNEI. The length of the CDR3 is 13 residues. The germline V and J ends were trimmed by 3 bases and 4 bases, with 9 bases remaining between them. The part of the CDR3 DNA that was read is TGTGCCAGCAGTGAGGGCCGGATCTATGGC. Encoded protein: CASSEGRIYG. The complete CDR3 reads CASSEGRIYGYTF.

This clone showed up many times. Mismatch with germline at one junction end may stem from a read error. CDR3 DNA, as far as it was read: TGCGCCAGCAGCCAGGCCGGACTAGCGACCAGCTACGAG. It yields the protein CASSQAGLATSYE. The complete CDR3 reads CASSQAGLATSYEQYF. The rearrangement uses TRBV4-2 and TRBJ2-7; 9 bases map to TRBD2. The CDR3 end is not reached by the read, which stops 3 residues before it; the germline J gene fills it in. CDR3 length: 16 amino acids. Germline V gene sequence: CDR1 LGHNA, CDR2 YNFKEQ.

As concerns this clone: The read finishes 3 residues shy of the CDR3 end, and the germline J gene is used to complete it. The rearrangement joins TRBV7-2 to TRBJ2-2; 8 positions match TRBD1. The V gene's germline CDR1 is SGHTA and CDR2 FQGNSA. The CDR3 is 15 residues long. V lost 6 bases, J lost 0 bases, and 3 bases stayed unmatched. The sequenced part of the CDR3 DNA is TGTGCCAGCAGTCGGACAGGGACGAACACCGGGGAG. It specifies CASSRTGTNTGE. The entire CDR3 sequence reads CASSRTGTNTGELFF.

Only a few counts were recorded for this clone. With the read ending 3 residues before the CDR3 end, the germline J gene is used to fill in that end. The chain links TRBV11-3 to TRBJ2-3, with a possible D match to TRBD1 (6 bases). This CDR3 is built from 14 residues. The V end was cut by 1 base, the J end by 5 bases, with 10 bases between. The V gene's germline CDR1 is SGHNT and CDR2 YENEEA. The CDR3 sequence is CASSLARGGDTQYF. Partial CDR3 DNA: TGTGCCAGCAGCTTAGCGCGAGGGGGAGATACG. The full variable domain, its missing parts supplied by reference TRBV11-3 and TRBJ2-3, is EAGVVQSPRYKIIEKKQPVAFWCNPISGHNTLYWYLQNLGQGPELLIRYENEEAVDDSQLPKDRFSAERLKGVDSTLKIQPAELGDSAVYLCASSLARGGDTQYFGPGTRLTVL.

This clone showed up many times. The CDR3 end falls 3 residues outside the read, so it is completed with the germline J gene. The V gene is TRBV7-2, the J gene TRBJ2-5, with 9 bases matching TRBD1. V lost 5 bases to trimming and J lost 3 bases; unmatched junction nucleotides: 4. Germline loops: CDR1 SGHTA, CDR2 FQGNSA. The CDR3 length is 14 residues. The CDR3 reads CASSHRTGEETQYF. The DNA read from the CDR3 is TGTGCCAGCAGCCACCGGACAGGGGAAGAGACC.